Following are 23 T cell receptor beta chains from one sample sequenced in a study of T cell responses to AZD1222 COVID-19 vaccine. Sequenced by immunoSEQ multiplex PCR; TCRdb stores in-frame clones only, minus some. Of 110,000 to 150,000 clones in the sample, about 90% were seen once. This sample comprised peripheral blood, obtained on day 0 of AZD1222 vaccination. These receptors all stem from an adult in good health.

The CDR3 DNA follows: TGCAGCGCTCACCTTCCGACAGAGTTACTAGCGGGCTACAATGAGCAGTTCTTC. This sequence encodes CSAHLPTELLAGYNEQFF. This chain joins TRBV29-1 and TRBJ2-1, with 9 bases aligning to TRBD2. Germline loops: CDR1 SQVTM, CDR2 ANQGSEA. This CDR3 region has 18 residues. V dropped 7 bases and J dropped 3; count of bases not matched to a gene: 19.

This clone was counted only a few times. V is TRBV7-9 and J is TRBJ2-5; D unclear. Between the trimmed V and J ends, which lost 3 bases and 5 bases, there was a span of 7 bases. This CDR3 is built from 12 residues. Germline CDR1 and CDR2: SEHNR and FQNEAQ (reference sequence). Here the CDR3 DNA reads TGTGCCAGCAGCTTTGAAGGGGAGACCCAGTACTTC. It specifies CASSFEGETQYF. Using reference TRBV7-9 and TRBJ2-5 for the parts outside the CDR3, the full variable domain is DTGVSQNPRHKITKRGQNVTFRCDPISEHNRLYWYRQTLGQGPEFLTYFQNEAQLEKSRLLSDRFSAERPKGSFSTLEIQRTEQGDSAMYLCASSFEGETQYFGPGTRLLVL.

The chain recombines TRBV28 with TRBJ2-5; D unresolved. V gave up 11 bases and J gave up 2 bases, with 12 bases separating them. The CDR3 runs to 12 residues. Per the germline V gene, CDR1 is MDHEN and CDR2 is SYDVKM. Written as DNA, the CDR3 is TGTGCCTCAGGTTTGTTGCAAGAGACCCAGTACTTC. Amino acid sequence: CASGLLQETQYF.

The V gene is TRBV9, the J gene TRBJ2-2; D not resolved. The V and J ends lost 4 bases and 1 base respectively, with 11 bases between them. The CDR3 consists of 15 residues. Germline assignment: CDR1 SGDLS and CDR2 YYNGEE. This chain's CDR3 is CASSPLTGNTGELFF. DNA of the CDR3: TGTGCCAGCAGCCCGCTGACCGGGAACACCGGGGAGCTGTTTTTT.

The chain links TRBV7-9 to TRBJ2-5; the D call may be TRBD1 or TRBD2 (5 bases each). CDR1 and CDR2 from the germline V gene are SEHNR and FQNEAQ (reference sequence). Trimming removed 4 bases from V and 13 bases from J, with 13 bases in between. The CDR3 spans 11 residues. CDR3 DNA sequence: TGTGCCAGCAGCTCGACAGAGCGGTGGTACTTC. It specifies CASSSTERWYF.

CDR3 bases: TGTGCCAGTAGTATAGAAGGACGGGGACAGGGATATGGCTACACCTTC. This sequence encodes CASSIEGRGQGYGYTF. This chain uses TRBV19 with TRBJ1-2; the match to TRBD1 covers 9 bases. There are 16 residues in the CDR3. Germline V CDR1 and CDR2: LNHDA, SQIVND (reference sequence). With V trimmed by 0 bases and J by 5 bases, 7 bases remained unmatched.

This clone occurred once. The J gene is TRBJ1-2, the V gene TRBV9; possibly TRBD1 for D (5 bases). This CDR3 has 16 residues. Trimming removed 0 bases at V and 2 bases at J, with 14 bases between. Germline V CDR1 and CDR2: SGDLS, YYNGEE. The CDR3 protein is CASSVDSGDMNYGYTF. CDR3 coding DNA: TGTGCCAGCAGCGTAGATTCGGGGGATATGAACTATGGCTACACCTTC.

V is TRBV7-2 and J is TRBJ1-2, with D unclear. Germline V gene data show CDR1 as SGHTA and CDR2 as FQGNSA. This CDR3 is built from 16 residues. V was cut by 3 bases and J by 4 bases, with 18 bases left in between. The CDR3 loop reads CASSFEPAGSPYGYTF. The CDR3 bases are TGTGCCAGCAGCTTCGAACCAGCGGGGTCCCCCTATGGCTACACCTTC.

This clone was found once. This chain joins TRBV30 and TRBJ2-6, with TRBD2 as a possible D gene (6 bases). Germline CDR1 and CDR2: GTSNPN and SVGIG (reference sequence). The CDR3 spans 17 residues. The V end was cut by 5 bases, the J end by 0 bases, with 17 bases between. The CDR3 sequence is CAWGRTSRDSGANVLTF. In nucleotides, the CDR3 is TGTGCCTGGGGGAGGACTTCTAGAGACTCTGGGGCCAACGTCCTGACTTTC.

This clone was detected only a few times. This chain joins TRBV9 and TRBJ1-1; tentative D call: TRBD1 (6 bases). Germline V gene lookup returns CDR1 SGDLS and CDR2 YYNGEE. V lost 6 bases and J 8 bases, leaving 23 bases between the germline ends. This CDR3 spans 15 amino acids. This chain's CDR3 is CASTQNWGPAGEAFF. The CDR3 DNA reads as TGTGCCAGCACCCAGAATTGGGGGCCGGCCGGGGAAGCTTTCTTT. Full variable domain (rest looked up from reference TRBV9 and TRBJ1-1): DSGVTQTPKHLITATGQRVTLRCSPRSGDLSVYWYQQSLDQGLQFLIQYYNGEERAKGNILERFSAQQFPDLHSELNLSSLELGDSALYFCASTQNWGPAGEAFFGQGTRLTVV.

The chain recombines TRBV28 with TRBJ1-5; D is perhaps TRBD1 (6 bases). In germline, CDR1 is MDHEN, CDR2 SYDVKM. Trimming shortened V by 6 bases and J by 1 base, and 13 bases separated the two germline ends. This CDR3 comprises 15 residues. The CDR3 here is CASRSDRSSNQPQHF. CDR3 nucleotide sequence: TGTGCCAGCAGGTCAGACAGGTCGAGCAATCAGCCCCAGCATTTT.

The gene calls are TRBV7-9 and TRBJ2-7; D remains ambiguous. Trimming removed 1 base from V and 3 bases from J, with 4 bases in between. The CDR3 is made up of 12 amino acids. Germline values: CDR1 SEHNR, CDR2 FQNEAQ (reference sequence). As DNA, the CDR3 is TGTGCCAGCAGCTTAGACCACTACGAGCAGTACTTC. It specifies CASSLDHYEQYF.

The chain uses TRBV7-9 and TRBJ1-5; D call uncertain. The CDR3 is 18 amino acids. Germline V gives CDR1 SEHNR, CDR2 FQNEAQ (reference sequence). V lost 4 bases and J 6 bases, leaving 25 bases between the germline ends. The CDR3 region has the DNA TGTGCCAGCAGCTCTTTCCCGCCCGGATCCGGAGCCCGTCAGCCCCAGCATTTT. It translates to CASSSFPPGSGARQPQHF.

V and J are TRBV6-5 and TRBJ1-5; the match to TRBD1 covers 10 bases. Germline V gene data show CDR1 as MNHEY and CDR2 as SVGAGI. V was clipped by 2 bases and J by 7 bases; unmatched bases: 2. This CDR3 has 14 residues. The CDR3 loop reads CASSYGTGDQPQHF. CDR3 DNA sequence: TGTGCCAGCAGTTACGGGACAGGGGACCAGCCCCAGCATTTT.

The chain joins TRBV29-1 to TRBJ2-1; 10 bases match TRBD2. Germline trimming cut 4 bases from V and 8 bases from J; bases unmatched to any gene: 11. Germline CDR1 SQVTM, CDR2 ANQGSEA. This CDR3 is built from 15 residues. In DNA form, the CDR3 reads TGCAGCGTTGTACCAGCTAGCGGGAGTTGGTATGAGCAGTTCTTC. Protein sequence: CSVVPASGSWYEQFF.

This rearrangement joins TRBV6-6 to TRBJ2-1; TRBD2 matches 8 bases. CDR3 length: 15 amino acids. CDR1 and CDR2 from the germline V gene are MNHNY and SVGAGI (reference sequence). V lost 5 bases and J lost 3; bases outside the gene matches: 6. The CDR3 bases are TGTGCCAGCAGTACAGCGGGAGACGGCTACAATGAGCAGTTCTTC. Translation gives CASSTAGDGYNEQFF.

A few counts support this clone. This sequence joins TRBV7-2 and TRBJ1-2; 7 bases agree with TRBD1. The ends lost 3 bases at V and 7 bases at J; junction bases unmatched: 5. CDR1 is SGHTA and CDR2 is FQGNSA in the germline V gene. This CDR3 spans 13 amino acids. The CDR3: CASSFTGEGGYTF. CDR3 in DNA: TGTGCCAGCAGCTTCACAGGGGAGGGTGGCTACACCTTC.

Of note for this clone: Other nucleotide sequences from this sample produce the same CDR3. The V call is TRBV11-2, the J call TRBJ1-3; possibly TRBD1 for D (6 bases). CDR3 length: 14 amino acids. V was trimmed by 1 base and J by 3 bases, leaving 7 bases between them. The germline gives CDR1 SGHAT, CDR2 FQNNGV. CDR3 in DNA: TGTGCCAGCAGCTTAGGACAGGTTGGAAACACCATATATTTT. Its translation is CASSLGQVGNTIYF.

This clone was seen a few times. V and J are TRBV4-3 and TRBJ2-7; 12 positions agree with TRBD2. Trimming removed 0 bases from V and 4 bases from J; junction bases left unmatched: 7. Germline assignment: CDR1 LGHNA and CDR2 YSLEER. CDR3 size: 17 residues. CDR3 nucleotides: TGCGCCAGCAGCCAAGACCTAGCGGGAGGGCCTCTATACGAGCAGTACTTC. This gives the protein CASSQDLAGGPLYEQYF.

The rearrangement uses TRBV27 and TRBJ1-5; perhaps TRBD1 as D (6 bases). The CDR3 spans 15 residues. Germline V gives CDR1 MNHEY, CDR2 SMNVEV (reference sequence). V was pared by 2 bases and J by 6 bases, with 14 bases between. CDR3 in amino acids: CASSLRGQGRQPQHF. The CDR3 nucleotides read TGTGCCAGCAGTTTAAGAGGGCAGGGGCGTCAGCCCCAGCATTTT.

DNA of the CDR3: TGCGCCAGCAGTGAGAGTACAGATACGCAGTATTTT. Its translation: CASSESTDTQYF. The genes are TRBV10-2 and TRBJ2-3; no definite D call. Germline-derived CDR1 and CDR2 are WSHSY and SAAADI. This CDR3 region has 12 residues. The germline V and J ends were trimmed by 2 bases and 3 bases, with 3 bases remaining between them.

The chain combines TRBV7-3 with TRBJ1-1; D is unclear. Per the germline V gene, CDR1 is SGHTA and CDR2 is FQGTGA. CDR3 length equals 15 residues. Trimming pared 5 bases from V and 3 bases from J, leaving 16 bases between. Written as DNA, the CDR3 is TGTGCCAGCAGCGAAGGTAGGATTCCCGACACTGAAGCTTTCTTT. Protein: CASSEGRIPDTEAFF.

The V gene is TRBV19, the J gene TRBJ1-2; no clear D. Germline V gene lookup returns CDR1 LNHDA and CDR2 SQIVND (reference sequence). The CDR3 runs to 11 residues. V was trimmed by 6 bases and J by 8 bases, leaving 10 bases between them. CDR3 loop: CASRMQSGYTF. In DNA form, the CDR3 reads TGTGCCAGTAGGATGCAGTCGGGCTACACCTTC.